These 12 T cell receptor beta chains came from one sample sequenced in a study of blood T cells in healthy people across ages. A J-beta primer mix and a sample-barcoded 5' primer were used in a second PCR of about 6 to 12 cycles. TCRdb reanalysed the 5' RACE reads using MiXCR and keeps one entry per CDR3 protein. The data contain over 1,500,000 distinct CDR3 sequences, about 50% of them seen just once; the ten biggest clones take up over 2%. Sequencing was carried out using blood. These receptors came from a woman aged 40 to 55 in good health.

The chain uses TRBV7-2 and TRBJ2-3, with D possibly matching TRBD1 (6 bases). The CDR3 consists of 17 residues. The germline V and J ends were trimmed by 7 bases and 3 bases, with 23 bases remaining between them. Per the germline V gene, CDR1 is SGHTA and CDR2 is FQGNSA. The CDR3 region is CASTFGLKRTGTDTQYF. The CDR3 DNA reads as TGTGCCAGCACCTTCGGTCTAAAAAGAACAGGGACAGATACGCAGTATTTT.

About this clonotype: An end of the junction differs from the germline gene, which may be a read error. The chain joins TRBV7-7 to TRBJ2-1; 8 nucleotides align to TRBD1. Germline V gene sequence: CDR1 SSHAT, CDR2 FNYEAQ (reference sequence). The CDR3 loop spans 14 amino acids. Written as DNA, the CDR3 is TGTGCTAGCAGCATCGGGACAGGAGACAATGAGCAGTTCTTC. Translated, it gives CASSIGTGDNEQFF.

There are a few counts of this clonotype. The rearrangement uses TRBV3-1 and TRBJ2-2; D uncertain. Germline V gene data show CDR1 as LGHDT and CDR2 as YNNKEL (reference sequence). Deletions cut 2 bases from V and 2 bases from J, with 12 bases between. CDR3 length: 16 residues. DNA of the CDR3: TGTGCCAGCAGCCAATTGGACGGCCCTAACACCGGGGAGCTGTTTTTT. Translating it yields CASSQLDGPNTGELFF.

J is TRBJ2-3 and V is TRBV20-1; D is ambiguous. The CDR3 extends over 12 amino acids. Germline V CDR1 and CDR2: DFQATT, SNEGSKA (reference sequence). The V end lost 1 base, the J end lost 5 bases, and 7 bases lay between the germline ends. As DNA, the CDR3 is TGCAGTGCTAGAGGTTACGGAGATACGCAGTATTTT. Translated, it gives CSARGYGDTQYF.

A single count supports this clonotype. The rearrangement links TRBV28 to TRBJ2-4; 7 bases align to TRBD1. The DNA end is a closer match to TRBJ2-7, so the J assignment may be wrong. Germline-derived CDR1 and CDR2 are MDHEN and SYDVKM. The CDR3 has 16 residues. In DNA, the CDR3 is TGTGCCAGCAGTTTAGGGAGACAGGGTAGGTCCTACGAGCAGTACTTC. This gives the protein CASSLGRQGRSYEQYF.

The chain is built from TRBV7-9 and TRBJ1-2, with D unclear. Germline-derived CDR1 and CDR2 are SEHNR and FQNEAQ (reference sequence). Trimming stripped 3 bases from V and 6 bases from J, with 11 bases between. This CDR3 spans 13 amino acids. The CDR3: CASSFNLGNGYTF. Here the CDR3 DNA reads TGTGCCAGCAGCTTTAATTTGGGTAATGGCTACACCTTC.

The sample holds one count of this clonotype. V and J are TRBV27 and TRBJ2-1; 7 bases are shared with TRBD2. Germline V gene lookup returns CDR1 MNHEY and CDR2 SMNVEV (reference sequence). This CDR3 is 15 amino acids long. V shed 5 bases, J shed 3 bases, and the junction held 7 bases outside the gene matches. CDR3 sequence reads: CASSVLAEVYNEQFF. Written as DNA, the CDR3 is TGTGCCAGCAGTGTCCTAGCGGAGGTCTACAATGAGCAGTTCTTC.

The rearrangement joins TRBV7-2 to TRBJ1-2; 8 nucleotides match TRBD1. The trim removed 9 bases at V and 3 bases at J, leaving 12 bases unmatched. Germline-derived CDR1 and CDR2 are SGHTA and FQGNSA. This CDR3 comprises 15 residues. The CDR3 spells CASGGRGHGDYGYTF. In DNA form, the CDR3 reads TGTGCCAGTGGGGGCAGGGGGCATGGGGACTATGGCTACACCTTC.

The V call is TRBV11-2, the J call TRBJ2-1; maybe TRBD2 (5 bases). This CDR3 comprises 17 residues. V shed 1 base and J shed 0 bases, with 13 bases lying between them. From germline, CDR1 is SGHAT and CDR2 FQNNGV. The CDR3 DNA sequence: TGTGCCAGCAGCTTAGTCCGGATCGGGATCTCCTACAATGAGCAGTTCTTC. This translates into CASSLVRIGISYNEQFF.

Remarks on this clonotype: At one end the junction does not follow the germline gene, possibly because of a read error. This chain links TRBV5-1 with TRBJ2-7, with D possibly TRBD1 on 5 matching bases. Germline V lookup: CDR1 SGHRS, CDR2 YFSETQ. The CDR3 totals 15 residues. This chain's CDR3 is CASSLAADIHYERYF. Here the CDR3 DNA reads TGCGCCAGCAGCTTGGCTGCGGACATTCACTACGAGCGGTACTTC.

This clonotype was observed a handful of times. This chain connects TRBV27 to TRBJ2-5, with D hard to call. V lost 2 bases to trimming and J lost 13 bases, with 20 bases between them. The CDR3 consists of 14 residues. Germline V CDR1 and CDR2: MNHEY, SMNVEV (reference sequence). CDR3 bases: TGTGCCAGCAGTTTAGATGGTGTCTTAGGCGATTGGTACTTC. Protein: CASSLDGVLGDWYF.

The chain links TRBV7-2 to TRBJ1-6; 7 bases agree with TRBD1. V trimming: 4 bases; J trimming: 7 bases; junction bases outside the gene matches: 7. Per germline, CDR1 SGHTA and CDR2 FQGNSA. The CDR3 extends over 15 amino acids. The CDR3 spells CASSSQGDRNSPLHF. CDR3 nucleotide sequence: TGTGCCAGCAGCTCCCAGGGGGACCGGAATTCACCCCTCCACTTT.